This TCR beta chain appears in the sequencing data of a study of blood T cell repertoires in COVID-19. At the level of the study: Sites in the United States, Italy and Spain provided acute and convalescent COVID-19 samples.

Here immunoSEQ multiplex PCR was the method, and the copy in TCRdb shows in-frame clones only, minus some. The top ten clones hold 5.5% to 8% of a sample with 200,000 to 300,000 clones, around four fifths of them seen once. Germline CDR1 reads KGHDR; CDR2 reads SFDVKD. Losses at the gene ends were 5 bases for V and 7 bases for J; bases not matched to a gene: 4. This CDR3 region has 14 residues. The sequence came from a woman aged 60-75 years with active or convalescent COVID-19. The J gene is TRBJ1-6, the V gene TRBV24-1, with TRBD1 matching over 7 bases. The material sequenced was peripheral blood. CDR3 in DNA: TGTGCCACCAGTGCCGGGACAGCAAATTCACCCCTCCACTTT. This gives the protein CATSAGTANSPLHF.